Listed here is a single T cell receptor (beta chain). The target antigen is unknown. J lost 0 bases, V lost 3 bases, and 1 base had no gene match. Germline CDR1 and CDR2: KGHSH and LQKENI. The CDR3 consists of 14 residues. This entry comes from a study of PD-1 blockade in classical Hodgkin lymphoma. Whole-study results and caveats: Newly diagnosed patients were reported to exhibit reduced baseline TCR diversity relative to healthy donors.

Produced via immunoSEQ multiplex PCR; TCRdb's table is partial and in-frame only. The data hold roughly 70,000 clones, with about 94% observed a single time. Time point here: newly diagnosed, previously untreated cHL patient sample. The source is a human donor with classical Hodgkin lymphoma. The V call is TRBV18, the J call TRBJ1-1, with 7 bases fitting TRBD1. Sequenced sample: peripheral blood mononuclear cells (PBMCs). The chain's CDR3 is CASSPTGLNTEAFF. CDR3 sequence (DNA): TGTGCCAGCTCACCGACAGGGCTGAACACTGAAGCTTTCTTT.